Presented here are 25 T cell receptor beta chains from one specimen sequenced in a study of T cell repertoires in aging, cancer and after chemotherapy. Rearranged V-D-J TRB sequences were amplified with a mixed TRB-A/B primer pool. TCRdb re-analysed the multiplex PCR reads in MiXCR, keeping a single row per CDR3 protein. The top ten hold 2.5% to 4% of the sample, which has roughly 9,900 distinct CDR3 sequences, approximately 30% seen once. TCR beta rearrangements were amplified from peripheral blood genomic DNA. Sequenced sample: blood. The origin of the receptors is a human donor in good health.

V and J are TRBV20-1 and TRBJ2-4, with TRBD2 matching 7 bases. With V trimmed by 6 bases and J by 0 bases, 2 bases remained unmatched. This CDR3 spans 13 amino acids. Germline loops: CDR1 DFQATT, CDR2 SNEGSKA (reference sequence). This CDR3 reads CSAWEGAKNIQYF. In nucleotides, the CDR3 is TGCAGTGCCTGGGAGGGAGCCAAAAACATTCAGTACTTC.

This clonotype was seen more than once but under ten times. This chain links TRBV19 with TRBJ2-1; maybe TRBD2 (5 bases). The ends were cut back, 0 bases at V and 6 bases at J, with 12 bases in the middle. This CDR3 has 15 residues. Looked up from germline, CDR1 is LNHDA and CDR2 is SQIVND (reference sequence). CDR3 DNA: TGTGCCAGTAGTATAGATCAAAGGCGGGCCAATGAGCAGTTCTTC. Encoded protein: CASSIDQRRANEQFF.

Notes on this clonotype: A read error may be the cause here, since a much bigger clone is one base away. The chain joins TRBV29-1 to TRBJ2-1; tentatively, D is TRBD2 (6 bases). The CDR3 is made up of 14 amino acids. The germline V gene has CDR1 SQVTM and CDR2 ANQGSEA. The CDR3 coding sequence is TGCAGTGTTTCGGGAGAAGCCATGGTGAATGAGCAGTTCTTC. This translates into CSVSGEAMVNEQFF.

In DNA form, the CDR3 reads TGTGCCAGCAGTGAAGTTGTGCGGGACAGCGTCAATTCACCCCTCCACTTT. Translation gives CASSEVVRDSVNSPLHF. J is TRBJ1-6 and V is TRBV6-5; the match to TRBD1 covers 7 bases. The CDR3 is 17 residues long. Germline CDR1 MNHEY, CDR2 SVGAGI. The ends lost 5 bases at V and 7 bases at J; junction bases unmatched: 14.

This clonotype is labeled medium-sized. The V call is TRBV29-1, the J call TRBJ1-1, with D tentatively TRBD1 (5 bases). Trimming took 5 bases from V and 0 from J, leaving 13 bases between them. CDR3 length equals 14 residues. Germline V CDR1 and CDR2: SQVTM, ANQGSEA. The CDR3 DNA sequence: TGCAGCGTTACCCCAGGGCTCATGAACACTGAAGCTTTCTTT. Translating gives CSVTPGLMNTEAFF.

This clonotype was seen a handful of times. The gene calls are TRBV12-3 or TRBV12-4 and TRBJ1-5; the D is unclear. Between the trimmed V and J ends, which lost 0 bases and 2 bases, there was a span of 11 bases. The CDR3 extends over 16 amino acids. CDR3 sequence reads: CASSLAVLDGNQPQHF. In DNA, the CDR3 is TGTGCCAGCAGTTTAGCGGTCCTAGACGGCAATCAGCCCCAGCATTTT.

This chain uses TRBV6-4 with TRBJ2-1; a possible D gene is TRBD2 (6 bases). V lost 4 bases, J lost 5 bases, and 18 bases lay in between. Germline V gene lookup returns CDR1 MRHNA and CDR2 SNTAGT. The CDR3 spans 16 residues. The CDR3 DNA follows: TGTGCCAGCAGTGTAGGTGTGGAGGGCTCGAACAATGAGCAGTTCTTC. The encoded protein is CASSVGVEGSNNEQFF.

This clonotype was seen only a few times. V gene TRBV18 combines with J gene TRBJ1-2; D possibly corresponds to TRBD1 (5 bases). Germline V gene sequence: CDR1 KGHSH, CDR2 LQKENI. The V end lost 6 bases, the J end lost 8 bases, and 25 bases lay between the germline ends. This CDR3 spans 16 amino acids. This CDR3 reads CASSIQAIGEAEGYTF. The CDR3 DNA reads as TGTGCCAGCTCGATTCAAGCGATAGGGGAGGCCGAGGGCTACACCTTC.

This clonotype was detected a few times. The chain couples TRBV18 to TRBJ2-3; maybe TRBD2 (6 bases). Germline CDR1 is KGHSH and CDR2 is LQKENI. The CDR3 consists of 12 residues. Trimming took 8 bases from V and 5 from J, leaving 11 bases between them. This CDR3 is CASGRSGDTQYF. CDR3 sequence (DNA): TGTGCCAGCGGGAGGTCCGGAGATACGCAGTATTTT. Full variable domain (outside the CDR3, taken from reference TRBV18 and TRBJ2-3): NAGVMQNPRHLVRRRGQEARLRCSPMKGHSHVYWYRQLPEEGLKFMVYLQKENIIDESGMPKERFSAEFPKEGPSILRIQQVVRGDSAAYFCASGRSGDTQYFGPGTRLTVL.

As concerns this clonotype: A junction end diverges from the germline sequence, so it may reflect a read error. The V and J genes are TRBV4-3 and TRBJ2-3; D perhaps matches TRBD1 (5 bases). The germline CDR1 and CDR2 sequences are LGHNA and YSLEER. The CDR3 has 15 residues. DNA of the CDR3: TGTGCCAGCAGCCAAGATTTAGGGGTGGCAGATACGCAGTATTTT. Protein: CASSQDLGVADTQYF.

The gene calls are TRBV20-1 and TRBJ2-5, with TRBD2 matching over 12 bases. CDR1 and CDR2 (germline): DFQATT, SNEGSKA (reference sequence). This CDR3 contains 13 residues. Trimming removed 3 bases from V and 5 bases from J; junction bases left unmatched: 1. In DNA, the CDR3 is TGCAGTGCTAGGACTAGCGGGAGCGAGACCCAGTACTTC. It codes for CSARTSGSETQYF.

The chain employs TRBV6-5 and TRBJ2-5, with 14 bases fitting TRBD2. V lost 5 bases and J lost 7; bases outside the gene matches: 9. Germline V lookup: CDR1 MNHEY, CDR2 SVGAGI. This CDR3 comprises 16 residues. This CDR3 is CASSTRLAGGRVTQYF. CDR3 sequence (DNA): TGTGCCAGCAGTACCCGACTAGCGGGGGGGAGGGTGACCCAGTACTTC.

This clonotype is a singleton in its sample. This chain joins TRBV20-1 and TRBJ2-7; a weak D match, TRBD1 (5 bases). The CDR3 has 13 amino acids. The V gene lost 3 bases and the J gene lost 2 bases, with 11 bases spanning the gap. Per germline, CDR1 DFQATT and CDR2 SNEGSKA (reference sequence). CDR3 DNA sequence: TGCAGTGCTAGCATCAGGGCCGCCTACGAGCAGTACTTC. Protein product: CSASIRAAYEQYF.

This clonotype has only a few counts. The genes are TRBV7-9 and TRBJ1-6, with D possibly being TRBD1 (6 bases). Between the trimmed V and J ends, which lost 1 base and 10 bases, there was a span of 11 bases. Germline V lookup: CDR1 SEHNR, CDR2 FQNEAQ (reference sequence). This CDR3 is built from 14 residues. The CDR3 loop reads CASSLGGASSPLHF. CDR3 nucleotides: TGTGCCAGCAGCTTAGGGGGGGCGAGCTCACCCCTCCACTTT.

This clonotype was detected a few times. The rearrangement links TRBV6-5 to TRBJ1-1; possible D gene TRBD1, 5 bases. The CDR3 spans 14 residues. Trimming shortened V by 5 bases and J by 2 bases, and 12 bases separated the two germline ends. Germline CDR1 MNHEY, CDR2 SVGAGI. The CDR3 DNA reads TGTGCCAGCAGTATGGGCAGGGAAAACACTGAAGCTTTCTTT. It codes for CASSMGRENTEAFF.

Sample share makes this clonotype medium-sized. The chain recombines TRBV15 with TRBJ1-1; D is unresolved. V was pared by 5 bases and J by 5 bases, with 12 bases between. The CDR3 loop spans 13 amino acids. Germline CDR1 LNHNV, CDR2 YYDKDF (reference sequence). The CDR3 DNA is TGTGCCACCAGCGAGGGAAGGAGGACTGAAGCTTTCTTT. Encoded protein: CATSEGRRTEAFF.

The chain couples TRBV19 to TRBJ1-2; no clear D. Germline V lookup: CDR1 LNHDA, CDR2 SQIVND (reference sequence). CDR3 size: 16 residues. V lost 0 bases to trimming and J lost 7 bases, with 18 bases between them. CDR3: CASSIDLEGDGSGYTF. The CDR3 bases are TGTGCCAGTAGTATAGATTTGGAGGGAGATGGTTCTGGCTACACCTTC.

About this clonotype itself: It is likely a read error, because the conserved phenylalanine at the end of the CDR3 is missing. The genes are TRBV30 and TRBJ2-1; D is perhaps TRBD2 (5 bases). There are 14 residues in the CDR3. In germline, CDR1 is GTSNPN, CDR2 SVGIG (reference sequence). Trimming left V 6 bases short and J 3 bases short, with 15 bases between. The DNA for the CDR3 is TGTGCCTGCTCGGCGGAGCGGAACTACAATGAGCAGTTCTTA. Amino acid sequence: CACSAERNYNEQFL.

The J gene is TRBJ2-3, the V gene TRBV5-1, with D possibly TRBD2 on 5 matching bases. CDR3 length: 14 amino acids. The V gene lost 2 bases and the J gene lost 0 bases, with 7 bases spanning the gap. Germline lookup yields CDR1 SGHRS and CDR2 YFSETQ. CDR3 amino acids: CASSLPGSTDTQYF. CDR3 in DNA: TGCGCCAGCAGCTTACCGGGAAGCACAGATACGCAGTATTTT. The full variable domain, rest sourced from reference TRBV5-1 and TRBJ2-3, is KAGVTQTPRYLIKTRGQQVTLSCSPISGHRSVSWYQQTPGQGLQFLFEYFSETQRNKGNFPGRFSGRQFSNSRSEMNVSTLELGDSALYLCASSLPGSTDTQYFGPGTRLTVL.

This clonotype is deemed medium-sized. This chain links TRBV6-1 with TRBJ2-3; tentatively, D is TRBD1 (5 bases). Germline loops: CDR1 MNHNS, CDR2 SASEGT. This CDR3 has 13 amino acids. V dropped 8 bases and J dropped 2 bases, with 11 bases sitting between them. CDR3 nucleotides: TGTGCCAGCGGGCTGGGGCACACAGATACGCAGTATTTT. This codes for CASGLGHTDTQYF.

This chain uses TRBV5-4 with TRBJ2-2; D not resolved. The CDR3 extends over 16 amino acids. Germline values: CDR1 SGHNT, CDR2 YYREEE (reference sequence). The V end lost 1 base, the J end lost 5 bases, and 15 bases lay between the germline ends. The CDR3 loop is CASSLPAGSTTGELFF. The CDR3 DNA reads as TGTGCCAGCAGCTTGCCAGCTGGAAGTACGACCGGGGAGCTGTTTTTT. Looking up the rest from reference TRBV5-4 and TRBJ2-2 gives the full variable domain: ETGVTQSPTHLIKTRGQQVTLRCSSQSGHNTVSWYQQALGQGPQFIFQYYREEENGRGNFPPRFSGLQFPNYSSELNVNALELDDSALYLCASSLPAGSTTGELFFGEGSRLTVL.

The chain has TRBV11-2 and TRBJ2-2; TRBD1 or TRBD2 may be the D gene (5 bases each). Trimming took off 3 bases at V and 5 bases at J, with 7 bases between the two ends. The V gene's germline CDR1 is SGHAT and CDR2 FQNNGV. CDR3 length equals 13 residues. CDR3 in amino acids: CASSLRGTGELFF. DNA of the CDR3: TGTGCCAGCAGCTTGAGGGGAACCGGGGAGCTGTTTTTT.

In this sample, this clonotype turned up a few times. V usage is TRBV18 and J usage is TRBJ2-5, with TRBD1 as a possible D gene (6 bases). The V end lost 1 base, the J end lost 5 bases, and 17 bases lay between the germline ends. The germline V gene encodes CDR1 KGHSH and CDR2 LQKENI. The CDR3 consists of 16 residues. In DNA form, the CDR3 reads TGTGCCAGCTCACCACGAACGACAGGACCGCGGGAGACCCAGTACTTC. As protein: CASSPRTTGPRETQYF.

This rearrangement joins TRBV5-4 to TRBJ2-5; D gene unclear. This CDR3 is built from 14 residues. The germline V gene encodes CDR1 SGHNT and CDR2 YYREEE (reference sequence). V dropped 5 bases and J dropped 0 bases, with 11 bases sitting between them. The CDR3 sequence is CASSIPTDQETQYF. CDR3 nucleotides: TGTGCCAGCAGTATACCGACGGACCAAGAGACCCAGTACTTC.

CDR3: CASSPGSTNEKLFF. CDR3 nucleotides: TGTGCCAGCAGCCCAGGGTCAACTAATGAAAAACTGTTTTTT. The chain combines TRBV6-1 with TRBJ1-4; perhaps TRBD1 as D (5 bases). The V end lost 6 bases, the J end lost 0 bases, and 8 bases lay between the germline ends. CDR1 and CDR2 from the germline V gene are MNHNS and SASEGT. CDR3 length equals 14 residues.